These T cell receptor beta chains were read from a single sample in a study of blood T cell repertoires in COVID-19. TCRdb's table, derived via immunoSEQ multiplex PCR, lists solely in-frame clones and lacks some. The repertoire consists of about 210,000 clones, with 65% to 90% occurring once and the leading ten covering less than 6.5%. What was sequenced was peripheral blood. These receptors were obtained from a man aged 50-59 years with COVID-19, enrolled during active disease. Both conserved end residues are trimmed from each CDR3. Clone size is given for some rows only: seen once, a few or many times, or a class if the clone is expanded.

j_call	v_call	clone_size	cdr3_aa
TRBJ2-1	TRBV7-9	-	ASSLGPLAAVVYNEQF
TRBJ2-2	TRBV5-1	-	ASSEDRTNTGELF
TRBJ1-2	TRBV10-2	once	ASSQQGARGYT
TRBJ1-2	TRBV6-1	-	ASSEDSNYGYT
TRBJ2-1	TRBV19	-	ASSSYNEQF
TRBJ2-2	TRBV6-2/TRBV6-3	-	ASSYNSPGTGELF
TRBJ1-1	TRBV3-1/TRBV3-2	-	ASSWDRRTEAF
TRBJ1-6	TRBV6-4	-	ASSDSEVSPLH
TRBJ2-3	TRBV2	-	ASSEETSSTDTQY
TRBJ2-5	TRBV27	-	ASSWGTYQETQY
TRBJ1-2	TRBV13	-	ASSLNTGGYGYT
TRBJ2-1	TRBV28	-	ASSLESIPF
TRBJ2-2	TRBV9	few	ASSRQGNGELF
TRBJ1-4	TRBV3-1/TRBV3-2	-	ASSQGRPHRGDEKLF
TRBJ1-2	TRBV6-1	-	ASSEVETGNYGYT
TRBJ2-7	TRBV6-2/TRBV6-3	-	ASSYKGAGYNEQY
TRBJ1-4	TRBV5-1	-	ASSSDRFNEKLF
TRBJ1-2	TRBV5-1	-	ASSLSTGGGYT
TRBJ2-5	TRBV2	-	ASSLLAGASETQY
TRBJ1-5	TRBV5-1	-	ASSHGTGGSQPQH
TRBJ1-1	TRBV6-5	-	ASSYLPKGANTEAF
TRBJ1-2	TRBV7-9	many	ASSFQGIGYGYT
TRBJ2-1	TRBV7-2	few	ASSLVGGGGYNEQF
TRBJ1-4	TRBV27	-	ASSLRGVDNEKLF
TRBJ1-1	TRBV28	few	ASSPPGAAWGTEAF
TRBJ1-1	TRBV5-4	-	ASTTGGGTEAF
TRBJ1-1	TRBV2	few	ASSEALDSQKNTEAF
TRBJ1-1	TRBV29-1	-	SVRTGVRTEAF
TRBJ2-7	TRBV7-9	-	ASSLVLGQPYEQY